At least ten counts were recorded for the clone carrying this T cell receptor (beta chain). Isolation of PBMCs was performed on around 9.7 ml fresh peripheral blood. Amplified TCR beta CDR3 regions derived from RNA transcripts. Using the HTBI primer set, a first-round RT-PCR was run on the TCR CDR3. TCRdb called the multiplex PCR reads again in MiXCR, with one record for every CDR3 protein. The data show 280,000 or so distinct CDR3 sequences, with less than 30% seen just once and around 30% held by the top ten. The data were taken from a study of T cells in Graves' hyperthyroidism and ophthalmopathy. V was clipped by 3 bases and J by 5 bases; unmatched bases: 9. The germline V gene encodes CDR1 KGHDR and CDR2 SFDVKD. The CDR3 contains 16 residues.

Sequencing was performed on blood. This chain links TRBV24-1 with TRBJ2-3; 8 bases fit TRBD2. The sequence was obtained from a man aged 35 to 55 with Graves' hyperthyroidism that later progressed to Graves' ophthalmopathy. The CDR3 bases are TGTGCCACCAGTGATCCCAGCGGGAGTAGTGGAGATACGCAGTATTTT. Its translation: CATSDPSGSSGDTQYF.